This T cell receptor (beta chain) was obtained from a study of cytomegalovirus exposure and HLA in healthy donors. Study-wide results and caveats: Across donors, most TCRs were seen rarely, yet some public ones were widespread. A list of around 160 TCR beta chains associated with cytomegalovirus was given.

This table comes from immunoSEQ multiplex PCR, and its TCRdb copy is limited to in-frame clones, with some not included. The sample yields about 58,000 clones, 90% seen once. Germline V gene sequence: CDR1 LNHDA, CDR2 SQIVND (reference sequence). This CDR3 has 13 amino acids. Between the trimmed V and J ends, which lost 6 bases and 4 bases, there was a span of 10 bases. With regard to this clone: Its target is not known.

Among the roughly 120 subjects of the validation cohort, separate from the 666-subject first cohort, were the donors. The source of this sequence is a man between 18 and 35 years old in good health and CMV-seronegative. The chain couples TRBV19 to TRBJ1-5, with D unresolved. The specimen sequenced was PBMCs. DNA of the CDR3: TGTGCCAGTAGGAGCACAGCAAATCAGCCCCAGCATTTT. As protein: CASRSTANQPQHF. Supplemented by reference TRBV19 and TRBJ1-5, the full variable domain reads DGGITQSPKYLFRKEGQNVTLSCEQNLNHDAMYWYRQDPGQGLRLIYYSQIVNDFQKGDIAEGYSVSREKKESFPLTVTSAQKNPTAFYLCASRSTANQPQHFGDGTRLSIL.